These 8 T cell receptor beta chains originate from one sample sequenced in a study of naive and memory T cell subsets. The SP2 primer and nested alpha and beta constant region primers amplified ligated cDNA in four rounds. MiXCR, applied by TCRdb to the 5' RACE reads, yields one record per CDR3 protein. The top ten clones hold 2.6% of a sample with approximately 30,000 distinct CDR3 sequences, about a sixth of them seen once. TCR cDNA received a 3' ligated oligonucleotide that carried a UMI. The receptors stem from a female donor in good health.

This clonotype was seen ten or more times. The chain is built from TRBV6-2 or TRBV6-3 and TRBJ1-6, with TRBD1 matching over 7 bases. Per germline, CDR1 MNHEY and CDR2 SVGEGT. This CDR3 has 14 residues. V lost 7 bases to trimming and J lost 6 bases; unmatched junction nucleotides: 6. The CDR3 loop is CASTWGTANSPLHF. The CDR3 DNA follows: TGTGCCAGCACGTGGGGGACAGCTAATTCACCCCTCCACTTT.

The chain couples TRBV15 to TRBJ2-7; perhaps D is TRBD1 or TRBD2 (6 bases each). The germline CDR1 and CDR2 sequences are LNHNV and YYDKDF (reference sequence). Trimming shortened V by 6 bases and J by 5 bases, and 11 bases separated the two germline ends. CDR3 size: 12 residues. This CDR3 is CATSGGLDEQYF. The CDR3, as DNA: TGTGCCACCAGTGGGGGGCTCGACGAGCAGTACTTC.

This clonotype was detected only a few times. This chain uses TRBV6-5 with TRBJ2-4; no definite D call. The ends were cut back, 4 bases at V and 15 bases at J, with 16 bases in the middle. CDR3 size: 12 residues. Germline V gene sequence: CDR1 MNHEY, CDR2 SVGAGI. CDR3 DNA: TGTGCCAGCAGTTCCCTGGGATCATCGGTGTACTTC. Protein sequence: CASSSLGSSVYF.

The chain links TRBV5-1 to TRBJ2-5; TRBD1 aligns across 7 bases. The CDR3 extends over 14 amino acids. J gave up 4 bases and V 3 bases, and 6 bases lay outside the gene matches. Germline values: CDR1 SGHRS, CDR2 YFSETQ. The CDR3 reads CASSSPRDRETQYF. The CDR3 DNA follows: TGCGCCAGCAGCTCCCCACGGGACAGAGAGACCCAGTACTTC.

The sample holds many counts of this clonotype. The V gene is TRBV7-6, the J gene TRBJ2-2; unclear D gene. The ends were cut back, 1 base at V and 2 bases at J, with 5 bases in the middle. CDR1 SGHVS and CDR2 FNYEAQ come from the germline V gene. This CDR3 is built from 14 residues. CDR3 in DNA: TGTGCCAGCAGCTTAGGACACAACACCGGGGAGCTGTTTTTT. Translation gives CASSLGHNTGELFF.

This clonotype was seen more than once but under ten times. The chain recombines TRBV7-2 with TRBJ2-3; maybe TRBD2 (5 bases). This CDR3 has 14 amino acids. From germline, CDR1 is SGHTA and CDR2 FQGNSA. V was cut by 5 bases and J by 2 bases, with 11 bases left in between. CDR3 in amino acids: CASSPRRATDTQYF. The CDR3 nucleotides read TGTGCCAGCAGCCCTCGGCGGGCCACAGATACGCAGTATTTT. The full variable domain, rest sourced from reference TRBV7-2 and TRBJ2-3, is GAGVSQSPSNKVTEKGKDVELRCDPISGHTALYWYRQSLGQGLEFLIYFQGNSAPDKSGLPSDRFSAERTGGSVSTLTIQRTQQEDSAVYLCASSPRRATDTQYFGPGTRLTVL.

This clonotype was counted between two and nine times. The junction and the germline gene differ at one end; a read error may be behind it. The chain employs TRBV7-3 and TRBJ2-3, with D maybe TRBD2 (6 bases). CDR3 size: 17 residues. The germline gives CDR1 SGHTA, CDR2 FQGTGA. The CDR3 DNA reads as TGTGCCAGCAGCTTAACGCCGGGGGTCACTAGCACCGATACGCAGTATTTT. This codes for CASSLTPGVTSTDTQYF.

There are many counts of this clonotype. The chain joins TRBV20-1 to TRBJ2-3; 8 bases agree with TRBD2. The CDR3 covers 15 residues. In germline, CDR1 is DFQATT, CDR2 SNEGSKA (reference sequence). V shed 3 bases, J shed 1 base, and the junction held 6 bases outside the gene matches. The CDR3 nucleotides read TGCAGTGCTAGGGAGGCGACTAGCGGCACAGATACGCAGTATTTT. Protein product: CSAREATSGTDTQYF.